This T cell receptor (beta chain) originates from a study of blood T cell repertoires in COVID-19 (dated by TCRdb to 2020 to 2022). About the investigation overall: Samples from collaborators originated in the United States, Italy and Spain and spanned both the acute and convalescent phases of COVID-19. The prospective study material was composed of cDNA or gDNA derived from T cells, B-cell-depleted T cells, or PBMCs. Subjects who had been exposed to COVID-19, were actively infected with it, or had recovered from it provided the deeply sampled blood TCRbeta repertoires that made up the dataset. The repertoires were made available in a free public database intended to serve as a resource for research on the immune response to SARS-CoV-2. Samples were obtained from the ongoing ImmuneRACE study (first 160 participants) and from about 1,300 subjects provided by 6 global collaborators. Sample metadata almost always included a de-identified subject ID, COVID-19 status, age in years and sex. HLA class I and class II types, where available, came from metadata supplied by the sample provider rather than from assay-based typing.

TCRbeta CDR3 regions were amplified from genomic DNA by means of the immunoSEQ Assay, a bias-controlled multiplex PCR. The paper's data handling went like this. Within the assay, amplification of reference gene primers was used to estimate how many nucleated cells each sample contained. To quantify the absolute abundance of each unique TCRbeta CDR3 rearrangement, sequence reads were collapsed and filtered. For each sample, productive Simpson clonality was calculated by taking the square root of Simpson's diversity index across productive rearrangements. TCRdb provides this immuneACCESS table in a form limited to in-frame rearrangements. Some clones are lacking; in checked studies, under half of them reflect an unresolved V gene, and why the rest are absent is not known. Clone size and the V and J calls come from that table; the DNA yielded D and trimming. The sample table holds 39,000 or so clones, of which roughly 80% were seen once. The ten largest clones take up 9% to 10% of the sample.

Collaborating institutions collected whole blood in K2EDTA tubes following their own protocols. For TCRbeta analysis, collaborators shipped samples in one of three forms: frozen whole blood, isolated PBMCs, or DNA extracted from either of those sample types. The germline V and J ends show losses of 3 bases and 5 bases respectively, and no gene match explains 5 bases of the junction. CDR1 is given as KGHDR and CDR2 as SFDVKD, both from the germline V gene. The CDR3 numbers 14 residues from cysteine through phenylalanine. Only CDR3 DNA remains: 42 bases, in frame from the first base. This clone was seen just once. Its cognate antigen has yet to be identified. Base qualities are not at hand, and no much larger clone is one base apart. Overall study outcomes, separate from this receptor: The amount of clinical and demographic metadata varied by source and participant and was provided uncurated.

The chain joins TRBV24-1 to TRBJ2-5; 7 bases in between match TRBD2. This receptor was taken from a man aged 60-69 years in a cohort sampled during active COVID-19. Sequencing was done on a sample of peripheral blood. This receptor has the CDR3 CATSDPRGVETQYF. The nucleotides read TGTGCCACCAGTGATCCCCGGGGGGTTGAGACCCAGTACTTC.